A single sample is the source of the 10 T cell receptor beta chains below, sequenced in a study of blood T cell repertoires in COVID-19. Sequencing used immunoSEQ multiplex PCR; TCRdb keeps in-frame clones, though not all of them. The top ten hold about 20% of the sample, which has around 190,000 clones, approximately 87% seen once. Material: peripheral blood. These receptors were obtained from a man aged 65 to 79 with active or convalescent COVID-19.

The rearrangement links TRBV19 to TRBJ1-4; D unclear. Germline CDR1 and CDR2: LNHDA and SQIVND (reference sequence). V dropped 7 bases and J dropped 5 bases, with 17 bases sitting between them. The CDR3 covers 15 residues. This chain's CDR3 is CASNERDRLNEKLFF. CDR3 nucleotides: TGTGCCAGTAACGAGAGGGATCGTTTGAATGAAAAACTGTTTTTT.

In nucleotides, the CDR3 is TGTGCCAGCTCACCACTTACAAAGATGAACACTGAAGCTTTCTTT. It codes for CASSPLTKMNTEAFF. V is TRBV18 and J is TRBJ1-1, with unresolved D. Trimming pared 1 base from V and 0 bases from J, leaving 9 bases between. Germline V gene sequence: CDR1 KGHSH, CDR2 LQKENI. CDR3 length: 15 residues. The whole variable domain, remainder taken from reference TRBV18 and TRBJ1-1, is NAGVMQNPRHLVRRRGQEARLRCSPMKGHSHVYWYRQLPEEGLKFMVYLQKENIIDESGMPKERFSAEFPKEGPSILRIQQVVRGDSAAYFCASSPLTKMNTEAFFGQGTRLTVV.

This sequence joins TRBV5-1 and TRBJ1-1; the D is unclear. The CDR3 runs 14 residues. Trimming cost V 4 bases and J 4 bases, with 14 bases left between them. Germline V gene lookup returns CDR1 SGHRS and CDR2 YFSETQ. CDR3 region: CASSRTPGSTEAFF. DNA for the CDR3: TGCGCCAGCAGCCGGACCCCCGGGAGCACTGAAGCTTTCTTT.

The J gene is TRBJ1-2, the V gene TRBV19; D is unclear. CDR3 length: 14 residues. V was pared by 5 bases and J by 0 bases, with 10 bases between. Germline assignment: CDR1 LNHDA and CDR2 SQIVND (reference sequence). The CDR3 spells CASSVRTTNYGYTF. CDR3 bases: TGTGCCAGTAGTGTCAGAACGACTAACTATGGCTACACCTTC.

This clone is a singleton in its sample. V is TRBV30 and J is TRBJ2-3, with D perhaps matching TRBD1 (5 bases). The germline V gene has CDR1 GTSNPN and CDR2 SVGIG (reference sequence). V lost 3 bases, J lost 0 bases, and 13 bases lay in between. This CDR3 has 15 amino acids. The DNA of the CDR3 is TGTGCCTGGAGGCGACAGTCAGCTAGCACAGATACGCAGTATTTT. This encodes CAWRRQSASTDTQYF.

The chain couples TRBV9 to TRBJ2-5; D possibly corresponds to TRBD1 (6 bases). Germline CDR1 SGDLS, CDR2 YYNGEE. Trimming removed 4 bases at V and 4 bases at J, with 17 bases between. This CDR3 spans 15 amino acids. The CDR3 is CASSPAPSRGETQYF. As DNA, the CDR3 is TGTGCCAGCAGCCCCGCCCCCTCCAGGGGAGAGACCCAGTACTTC.

As to this clone: Other DNA sequences of this sample code for an identical CDR3. The CDR3 DNA follows: TGTGCCAGCAGTTCCGGGGGAAGCAATCAGCCCCAGCATTTT. Amino acids: CASSSGGSNQPQHF. The J gene is TRBJ1-5, the V gene TRBV28; D is perhaps TRBD1 (5 bases). V lost 4 bases to trimming and J lost 1 base, with 8 bases between them. Per germline, CDR1 MDHEN and CDR2 SYDVKM. The CDR3 is 14 amino acids. The variable domain in full, completed from reference TRBV28 and TRBJ1-5, reads DVKVTQSSRYLVKRTGEKVFLECVQDMDHENMFWYRQDPGLGLRLIYFSYDVKMKEKGDIPEGYSVSREKKERFSLILESASTNQTSMYLCASSSGGSNQPQHFGDGTRLSIL.

The rearrangement joins TRBV7-9 to TRBJ2-7; the D gene is possibly TRBD2 (5 bases). Per germline, CDR1 SEHNR and CDR2 FQNEAQ (reference sequence). V lost 0 bases, J lost 7 bases, and 7 bases lay in between. This CDR3 spans 12 amino acids. Here the CDR3 reads CASSLARGEQYF. CDR3 in DNA: TGTGCCAGCAGCTTAGCGCGAGGGGAGCAGTACTTC. Variable domain in full (rest from reference TRBV7-9 and TRBJ2-7): DTGVSQNPRHKITKRGQNVTFRCDPISEHNRLYWYRQTLGQGPEFLTYFQNEAQLEKSRLLSDRFSAERPKGSFSTLEIQRTEQGDSAMYLCASSLARGEQYFGPGTRLTVT.

The rearrangement links TRBV3-1 (or the pseudogene TRBV3-2) to TRBJ1-3; D remains unclear. Between the trimmed V and J ends, which lost 2 bases and 0 bases, there was a span of 5 bases. The germline CDR1 and CDR2 sequences are LGHDT and YNNKEL (reference sequence). The CDR3 sequence is 14 residues long. The chain's CDR3 is CASSQPGSGNTIYF. The CDR3 DNA reads TGTGCCAGCAGCCAACCGGGCTCTGGAAACACCATATATTTT.

The V call is TRBV18, the J call TRBJ1-2; TRBD1 matches at 8 bases. J was trimmed by 7 bases and V by 6 bases; bases with no gene match: 13. Germline CDR1 and CDR2: KGHSH and LQKENI. CDR3 length: 15 amino acids. CDR3 sequence: CASSPGRGPDGGYTF. For the CDR3, the DNA is TGTGCCAGCTCGCCGGGCAGGGGGCCAGATGGTGGCTACACCTTC.